A single T cell receptor beta chain is shown here with its context. This sample is part of a study of shared T cell receptors in the human thymus. Profiled with immunoSEQ multiplex PCR; TCRdb holds only in-frame clones, not every one. Of roughly 660,000 clones listed, roughly 88% are singletons. This sample was also put to use in a study of human thymus T cells. That publication notes: Infants served as donors; they were healthy and Finnish and were having corrective surgery for congenital heart defects. Corrective heart surgery yielded resections, and these provided the thymus tissue. Usage of V and J genes appeared biased in thymic and blood repertoires.

Sequencing was performed on thymocytes. The sequence came from a boy under two years old with a congenital heart defect.

CDR3 protein: CASGLFLAGGILYNEQFF. CDR3 bases: TGTGCTAGTGGTTTGTTCCTAGCGGGAGGGATCCTCTACAATGAGCAGTTCTTC. The rearrangement links TRBV12-5 to TRBJ2-1; 12 bases are a match to TRBD2. V was pared by 2 bases and J by 3 bases, with 8 bases of the junction left unmatched. The CDR3 totals 18 residues. CDR1 LGHNT and CDR2 FRNRAP come from the germline V gene.